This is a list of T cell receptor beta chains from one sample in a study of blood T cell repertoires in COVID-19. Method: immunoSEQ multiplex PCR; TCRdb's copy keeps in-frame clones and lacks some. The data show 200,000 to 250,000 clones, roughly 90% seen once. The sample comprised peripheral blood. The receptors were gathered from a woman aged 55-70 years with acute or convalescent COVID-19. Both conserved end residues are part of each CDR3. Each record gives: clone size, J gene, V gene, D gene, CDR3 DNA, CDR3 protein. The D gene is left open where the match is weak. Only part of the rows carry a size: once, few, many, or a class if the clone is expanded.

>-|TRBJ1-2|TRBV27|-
TGTGCCAGCAGTTTCTCCAGACTAAACTATGGCTACACCTTC
CASSFSRLNYGYTF
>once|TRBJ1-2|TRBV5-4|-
TGTGCCAGCACCCGGGAACGCCTAGCTAACTATGGCTACACCTTC
CASTRERLANYGYTF
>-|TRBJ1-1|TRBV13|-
TGTGCCACGGGACTTATGAACACTGAAGCTTTCTTT
CATGLMNTEAFF
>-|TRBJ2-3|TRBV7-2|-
TGTGCCAGCAGCTTAGCCGGGACTAGCACAGATACGCAGTATTTT
CASSLAGTSTDTQYF
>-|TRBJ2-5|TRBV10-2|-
TGCGCCACTACTAGGTCTGGACAAGAGACCCAGTACTTC
CATTRSGQETQYF
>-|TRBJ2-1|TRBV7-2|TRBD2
TGTGCCAGCAGCTTTGCCGCGGGAGGGTACAATGAGCAGTTCTTC
CASSFAAGGYNEQFF
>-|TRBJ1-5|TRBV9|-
TGTGCCAGCAGCGTAGGGAGCGATTTTTGGAGTCAGCCCCAGCATTTT
CASSVGSDFWSQPQHF
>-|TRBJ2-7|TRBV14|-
TGTGCCAGCAGCCAAGTGAGGATCGAGCAGTACTTC
CASSQVRIEQYF
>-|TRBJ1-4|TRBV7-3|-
TGTGCCAGCAGCTTAAGCGGGGGAGGGGAAAAACTGTTTTTT
CASSLSGGGEKLFF
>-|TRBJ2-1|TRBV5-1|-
TGCGCCAGCAGCATTCGGGAGAGCCCCTACAATGAGCAGTTCTTC
CASSIRESPYNEQFF
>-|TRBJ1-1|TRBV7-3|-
TGTGCCAGCAGCTTAGGGGGCTCCCCGAACACTGAAGCTTTCTTT
CASSLGGSPNTEAFF
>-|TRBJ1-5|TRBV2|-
TGTGCCAGCAGTGTGTGGGGGGGATACAGCAATCAGCCCCAGCATTTT
CASSVWGGYSNQPQHF
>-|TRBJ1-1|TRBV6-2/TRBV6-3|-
TGTGCCAGCAGTTTACAACAGGGCTTCACTGAAGCTTTCTTT
CASSLQQGFTEAFF
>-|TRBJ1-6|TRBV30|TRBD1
TGTGCCTGGAGCTCCCAGGGGGCTTGGGAAAATTCACCCCTCCACTTT
CAWSSQGAWENSPLHF
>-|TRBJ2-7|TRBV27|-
TGTGCCAGCAGTTATAACGGGAGAGGGGAGCAGTACTTC
CASSYNGRGEQYF
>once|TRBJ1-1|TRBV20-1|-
TGCAGTGCTAGTACCCCGGGGGCTGAAGCTTTCTTT
CSASTPGAEAFF
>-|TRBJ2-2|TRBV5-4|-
TGTGCCAGCAGCTTGGGCTCGCGGGGGAACACCGGGGAGCTGTTTTTT
CASSLGSRGNTGELFF
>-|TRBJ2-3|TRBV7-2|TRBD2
TGTGCCAGCAGCTTGGTACTAGCGGGGACTTCAGATACGCAGTATTTT
CASSLVLAGTSDTQYF
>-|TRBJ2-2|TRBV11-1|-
TGTGCCAGCAGCTTTTCCGGAGGAGGAACCGGGGAGCTGTTTTTT
CASSFSGGGTGELFF
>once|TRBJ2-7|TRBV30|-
TGTGCCTGGAACGGAGGAGGGTCTTTCTACGAGCAGTACTTC
CAWNGGGSFYEQYF
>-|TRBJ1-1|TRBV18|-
TGTGCCAGCTCACCCCTCCCCTTGGGGGTGGAGGGGACTGAAGCTTTCTTT
CASSPLPLGVEGTEAFF
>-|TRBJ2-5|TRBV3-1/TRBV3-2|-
TGTGCCAGCAGCCAAGACGTGTATCGGTCCGCATCAAACTTC
CASSQDVYRSASNF
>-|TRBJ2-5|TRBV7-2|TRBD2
TGTGCCAGCAGTCGGACTAGCGGGGGGGCCAGGGAGACCCAGTACTTC
CASSRTSGGARETQYF
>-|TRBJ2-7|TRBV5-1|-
TGCGCCAGCAGCTCCCTGAGCGGGCGCGAGGGACAGTACTTC
CASSSLSGREGQYF
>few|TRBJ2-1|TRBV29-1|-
TGCAGCGTTGCAGTGACTTCTTACAATGAGCAGTTCTTC
CSVAVTSYNEQFF
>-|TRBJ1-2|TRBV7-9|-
TGTGCCAGCAGCCCAGTCCGCGGAGGCTACACCTTC
CASSPVRGGYTF
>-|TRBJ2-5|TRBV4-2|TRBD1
TGTGCCAGCAGCCTCGGGACAGGGGTTGGGGAGACCCAGTACTTC
CASSLGTGVGETQYF
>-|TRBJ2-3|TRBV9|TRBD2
TGTGCCAGCAGCGTAGATGCGGGAGCCCGCACAGATACGCAGTATTTT
CASSVDAGARTDTQYF
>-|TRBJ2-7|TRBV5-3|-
TGTGCCAGAAGCCTCATGTCAAGACAGACCCACCACGAGCAGTACTTC
CARSLMSRQTHHEQYF
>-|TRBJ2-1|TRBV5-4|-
TGTGCCAGCAGCGAGCGTCCCTACAATGAGCAGTTCTTC
CASSERPYNEQFF
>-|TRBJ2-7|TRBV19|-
TGTGCCAGTAGTATCCAGGGGAGCTCCTACGAGCAGTACTTC
CASSIQGSSYEQYF
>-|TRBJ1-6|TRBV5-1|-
TGCGCCAGCAGCTTGGATCCAGGGTGGACGAATTCACCCCTCCACTTT
CASSLDPGWTNSPLHF
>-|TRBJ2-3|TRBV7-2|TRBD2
TGTGCCAGCGGAGTAAGCGGGGGGGCCACAGATACGCAGTATTTT
CASGVSGGATDTQYF
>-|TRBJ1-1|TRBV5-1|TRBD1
TGCGCCAGCAGCCCCACCAACAGGGGTCGCACTGAAGCTTTCTTT
CASSPTNRGRTEAFF
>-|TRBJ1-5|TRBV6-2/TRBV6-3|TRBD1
TGTGCCAGCAGTAATCGACAGGGGAGCAGCAATCAGCCCCAGCATTTT
CASSNRQGSSNQPQHF
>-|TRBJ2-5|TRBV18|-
TGTGCCAGCTCACTCACAGTTGAGACCCAGTACTTC
CASSLTVETQYF
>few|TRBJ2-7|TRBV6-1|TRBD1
TGTGCCAGCAGTGAAGAGACAGGGGCCGCCCCCTACGAGCAGTACTTC
CASSEETGAAPYEQYF
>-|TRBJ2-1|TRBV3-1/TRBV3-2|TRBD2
TGTGCCAGCAGACCGGGACTAGAGAACAATGAGCAGTTCTTC
CASRPGLENNEQFF
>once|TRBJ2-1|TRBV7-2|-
TGTGCCAGCAGCTCACCAGGGGTAGCTTGGTCCTACAATGAGCAGTTCTTC
CASSSPGVAWSYNEQFF
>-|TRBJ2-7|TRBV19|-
TGTGCCAGTAGTATAAATCAGCGGCCCTACGAGCAGTACTTC
CASSINQRPYEQYF
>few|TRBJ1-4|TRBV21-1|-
TGTGCCAGCAGAACTCCAGGGGGTCGATCTAATGAAAAACTGTTTTTT
CASRTPGGRSNEKLFF
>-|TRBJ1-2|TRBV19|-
TGTGCCAGTAGCTTGCCAGGTACTAACTATGGCTACACCTTC
CASSLPGTNYGYTF
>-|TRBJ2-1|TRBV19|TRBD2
TGTGCCAGTAGTAGAAATCTGGCGGGGGGGAATGAGCAGTTCTTC
CASSRNLAGGNEQFF
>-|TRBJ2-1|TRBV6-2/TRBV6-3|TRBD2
TGTGCCAGCAGCCAGGGACTAGCGCTTTACAATGAGCAGTTCTTC
CASSQGLALYNEQFF
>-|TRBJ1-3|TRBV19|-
TGTGCCAGTAGTGTCCTACAGTCATCCTCTGGAAACACCATATATTTT
CASSVLQSSSGNTIYF
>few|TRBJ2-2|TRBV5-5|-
TGTGCCAGCAGCTCGACACTTAGTACCGGGGAGCTGTTTTTT
CASSSTLSTGELFF
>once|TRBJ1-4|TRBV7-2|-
TGTGCCAGCAGCTTTTACAGCAATGAAAAACTGTTTTTT
CASSFYSNEKLFF
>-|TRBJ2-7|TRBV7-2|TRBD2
TGTGCCAGCAGCTTAGAGCTTTGGCTAGCGGGAGCCTCCTACGAGCAGTACTTC
CASSLELWLAGASYEQYF
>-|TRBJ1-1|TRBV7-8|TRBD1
TGTGCCAGCAGCTTAGTTGGACAGGGCGGGAACACTGAAGCTTTCTTT
CASSLVGQGGNTEAFF
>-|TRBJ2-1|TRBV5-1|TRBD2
TGCGCCAGCAGCTTGGATGCTAGCGGAAATGAGCAGTTCTTC
CASSLDASGNEQFF
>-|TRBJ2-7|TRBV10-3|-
TGTGCCATCAGCTTGGGAGGGAGGGGGTTCGAGCAGTACTTC
CAISLGGRGFEQYF
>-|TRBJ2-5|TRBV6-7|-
TGTGCCCGCGGGGAAGAGACCCAGTACTTC
CARGEETQYF
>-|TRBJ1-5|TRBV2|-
TGTGCCAGCAGTGCGGAGAATCAGCCCCAGCATTTT
CASSAENQPQHF
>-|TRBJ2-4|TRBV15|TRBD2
TGTGCCACCAGCAGAAGCCCATTACTAGCGGAAGGGGAAAACATTCAGTACTTC
CATSRSPLLAEGENIQYF